The source of this T cell receptor beta chain is a study of brain T cells in children with intractable seizures (dated by TCRdb to about 2021). For the study in its entirety: Resected brain tissue from fewer than 60 pediatric epilepsy surgery cases was initially screened for immune gene transcripts with a NanoString immunology panel. Among the approximately twelve selected surgery cases, eight also had pre-surgery blood sequenced, leaving four with brain tissue only. Overall results and qualifications from the work: Because pre- and post-surgery blood were sequenced to different depths, clones absent from the pre-surgery sample may reflect undersampling. The patients' HCMV serostatus was not known, and viral specificity was inferred solely from CDR3 sequence similarity.

Looking up the germline V gene yields CDR1 KGHSH and CDR2 LQKENI. The cysteine opens and the phenylalanine closes a CDR3 of 17 amino acids. Just the 51-base CDR3 DNA is kept, in frame starting at base 1. Ends trimmed: V by 2 bases, J by 7 bases; bases unmatched to a gene: 9. Regarding this clone: The specificity of this receptor is unknown. There are no base qualities to consult, and no much larger clone falls within one base.

TCR beta chain sequences were generated from genomic DNA using the immunoSEQ assay. The paper's processing steps were these. CDR3 sequences not starting with the conserved framework cysteine at position 104 were manually removed. To get clonality, the normalized Shannon's Diversity Index was subtracted from one, giving values from 0 (maximal diversity) to 1 (oligoclonal). Chi-squared comparison-of-proportions tests assessed whether the same CDR3 differed in frequency between samples, such as brain versus blood. Public clonotypes were found by searching immuneACCESS, and the VDJdb browser was used to assess similarity to known antiviral clonotypes. TCRdb obtained this table from immuneACCESS and retained in-frame rearrangements with V and J assigned. These tables miss some clones; where compared with another copy, unresolved V genes account for less than half of the shortfall, and the remainder is unexplained. That table supplies the V and J calls and clone size; D and trimming were determined from the DNA. The sample profile shows around 80,000 clones; around 90% of them were found once. The ten largest clones represent less than 30% of the sample.

The intended sense of this specimen's time point label: resected brain tissue, or blood drawn just prior to surgery. The surgery cases that showed the highest brain T cell transcript signatures were chosen for TCR beta chain sequencing of brain tissue, and of blood when it was available. Patients had been treated with at least one anti-epileptic drug before surgery. The TCR-sequenced patients were children whose drug-resistant epilepsy was caused by tuberous sclerosis complex, focal cortical dysplasia, Rasmussen encephalitis or hemimegalencephaly. The blood samples were collected right before the epilepsy surgery. The Monarch genomic DNA purification kit was used to extract bulk genomic DNA from unsorted brain tissue and from whole blood.

The sample here was peripheral blood, taken at surgery. Here the chain combines TRBV18 and TRBJ2-1, with 12 central nucleotides matching TRBD2. The source is a girl aged 2 to 9 with Rasmussen encephalitis and intractable seizures. CDR3 region: CASSPSTLAGGLNEQFF. The DNA is TGTGCCAGCTCACCATCGACGCTAGCGGGAGGGTTGAATGAGCAGTTCTTC.